The 9 T cell receptor beta chains listed next were all sequenced from one sample in a study of vaccination effects on CD4 cells after COVID-19. CD4+ T cell isolation took place after 10 days of culture. Only in-frame clones appear in the TCRdb table, and some are missing; sequencing was by immunoSEQ multiplex PCR. This table has 70,000 to 85,000 clones, 75% to 80% appearing once. These receptors' antigens are unknown. This material consisted of CD4+ T cells from PBMCs cultured without peptide, taken before COVID-19 vaccination. The receptors here all came from a human donor who received a COVID-19 vaccine.

This clone occurred once. The V and J genes are TRBV6-2 or TRBV6-3 and TRBJ2-5; 13 nucleotides align to TRBD2. The ends lost 2 bases at V and 3 bases at J; junction bases unmatched: 12. From germline, CDR1 is MNHEY and CDR2 SVGEGT. This CDR3 is built from 19 residues. The CDR3 DNA is TGTGCCAGCAGTTACCGACTAGCGGGGGGACCCAACCCAGAAGAGACCCAGTACTTC. Residues: CASSYRLAGGPNPEETQYF.

The rearrangement uses TRBV5-1 and TRBJ2-5; 7 bases are shared with TRBD1. In germline, CDR1 is SGHRS, CDR2 YFSETQ. The V and J ends lost 0 bases and 5 bases, in that order; junction bases with no gene match: 7. CDR3 length: 15 residues. CDR3 in amino acids: CASSLAQGMTETQYF. The CDR3 bases are TGCGCCAGCAGCTTGGCACAGGGGATGACGGAGACCCAGTACTTC.

This clone was counted a few times. The rearrangement joins TRBV3-1 (or the pseudogene TRBV3-2) to TRBJ2-3; D uncertain. The germline CDR1 and CDR2 sequences are LGHDT and YNNKEL (reference sequence). The CDR3 loop spans 13 amino acids. V was pared by 6 bases and J by 0 bases, with 7 bases between. CDR3: CASRLSSTDTQYF. The CDR3 coding sequence is TGTGCCAGCAGGCTTTCTAGCACAGATACGCAGTATTTT.

The chain has TRBV5-1 and TRBJ1-1, with D uncertain. Between the trimmed V and J ends, which lost 0 bases and 2 bases, there was a span of 8 bases. CDR3 size: 14 residues. Germline V gene lookup returns CDR1 SGHRS and CDR2 YFSETQ. Written as DNA, the CDR3 is TGCGCCAGCAGCTTGGGTGCAGGAAACACTGAAGCTTTCTTT. Its protein product is CASSLGAGNTEAFF.

The chain is built from TRBV19 and TRBJ1-4, with D maybe TRBD1 (5 bases). Per germline, CDR1 LNHDA and CDR2 SQIVND (reference sequence). Deletions cut 3 bases from V and 4 bases from J, with 12 bases between. This CDR3 comprises 15 residues. This CDR3 is CASSIWDGFNEKLFF. CDR3 nucleotides: TGTGCCAGTAGTATTTGGGACGGGTTTAATGAAAAACTGTTTTTT.

The chain combines TRBV4-3 with TRBJ1-3; tentatively, D is TRBD1 (5 bases). Germline assignment: CDR1 LGHNA and CDR2 YSLEER. V was pared by 2 bases and J by 2 bases, with 7 bases between. This CDR3 is 14 amino acids long. CDR3 sequence: CASSQRTTGNTIYF. DNA for the CDR3: TGCGCCAGCAGCCAACGGACAACTGGAAACACCATATATTTT.

The chain carries TRBV9 and TRBJ1-3; 7 nucleotides agree with TRBD1. CDR3 size: 17 residues. Trimming took 1 base from V and 0 from J; bases not matched to a gene: 7. The germline CDR1 and CDR2 sequences are SGDLS and YYNGEE. The DNA of the CDR3 is TGTGCCAGCAGCGTAACGGACAGGCCCAGCTCTGGAAACACCATATATTTT. Its translation is CASSVTDRPSSGNTIYF.

The chain combines TRBV7-3 with TRBJ2-1, with 14 nucleotides matching TRBD2. CDR3 length equals 16 residues. The trim removed 2 bases at V and 9 bases at J, leaving 6 bases unmatched. The germline CDR1 and CDR2 sequences are SGHTA and FQGTGA. CDR3 sequence: CASSLATSGGAFEQFF. The CDR3 region has the DNA TGTGCCAGCAGCTTAGCGACTAGCGGGGGGGCCTTTGAGCAGTTCTTC.

V and J are TRBV7-2 and TRBJ1-1; tentatively, D is TRBD1 (6 bases). The CDR3 is 13 residues long. In germline, CDR1 is SGHTA, CDR2 FQGNSA. V dropped 4 bases and J dropped 1 base, with 7 bases sitting between them. CDR3 loop: CASSSGQNTEAFF. In DNA, the CDR3 is TGTGCCAGCAGCTCGGGACAGAACACTGAAGCTTTCTTT.